Each of the 23 T cell receptor beta chains below was sequenced from the same sample in a study of T cells after yellow fever vaccination. TCRdb reprocessed the 5' RACE reads with MiXCR, giving one entry per CDR3 protein. Of more than 300,000 distinct CDR3 sequences listed, about 10% are singletons. The sequencing here drew on CD4+ T cells sorted from PBMCs, taken 45 days after the yellow fever booster vaccination. Receptors were obtained from a man younger than 35 who received the YFV17D yellow fever vaccine.

This clonotype was seen more than once but under ten times. The J gene is TRBJ1-4, the V gene TRBV21-1; TRBD1, the D gene given by the table, was not confirmed from the DNA. TRBV21-1 is flagged as a pseudogene. This CDR3 has 16 amino acids. CDR3 in amino acids: CASSSPRKTTGEKLFF. The CDR3 DNA is TGTGCCAGCAGCTCGCCCCGGAAGACAACGGGAGAAAAACTGTTTTTT.

The table lists this clonotype with many counts. The chain is built from TRBV20-1 and TRBJ1-2; tentative D call: TRBD1 (6 bases). The germline CDR1 and CDR2 sequences are DFQATT and SNEGSKA (reference sequence). The CDR3 spans 16 residues. V lost 2 bases and J 4 bases, leaving 20 bases between the germline ends. CDR3 nucleotides: TGCAGTGCTAGAAATGGGGGATCGGGGGCCGGCTATGGCTACACCTTC. Translation gives CSARNGGSGAGYGYTF.

This clonotype was detected only a few times. The chain recombines TRBV4-1 with TRBJ1-2; the D is unclear. V was cut by 2 bases and J by 4 bases, with 11 bases left in between. The V gene's germline CDR1 is MGHRA and CDR2 YSYEKL. The CDR3 contains 14 residues. CDR3 residues: CASSQSTQFYGYTF. In DNA, the CDR3 is TGCGCCAGCAGCCAATCCACTCAATTCTATGGCTACACCTTC.

The chain combines TRBV6-5 with TRBJ2-3; D is perhaps TRBD1 or TRBD2 (6 bases each). Trimming removed 2 bases at V and 6 bases at J, with 12 bases between. Germline CDR1 reads MNHEY; CDR2 reads SVGAGI. CDR3 length equals 14 residues. The CDR3: CASSYVGGRDTQYF. In DNA form, the CDR3 reads TGTGCCAGCAGTTACGTCGGGGGCCGGGATACGCAGTATTTT.

This clonotype was seen at least ten times. The V gene is TRBV5-1, the J gene TRBJ1-6, with TRBD1 matching over 10 bases. Trimming took 4 bases from V and 10 from J; bases not matched to a gene: 8. This CDR3 comprises 15 residues. The germline gives CDR1 SGHRS, CDR2 YFSETQ. CDR3: CASSPKGTGASPLHF. Written as DNA, the CDR3 is TGCGCCAGCAGCCCGAAGGGGACAGGGGCCTCACCCCTCCACTTT.

There are a few counts of this clonotype. This sequence joins TRBV6-5 and TRBJ2-5, with 8 positions matching TRBD2. The CDR3 consists of 14 residues. Germline V CDR1 and CDR2: MNHEY, SVGAGI. V lost 6 bases and J lost 2; bases outside the gene matches: 5. CDR3 nucleotide sequence: TGTGCCAGCAGCCAGGGACTAGGACAAGAGACCCAGTACTTC. This codes for CASSQGLGQETQYF.

The genes are TRBV5-1 and TRBJ1-5; D unclear. The germline V gene encodes CDR1 SGHRS and CDR2 YFSETQ. Trimming cost V 2 bases and J 0 bases, with 9 bases left between them. The length of the CDR3 is 15 residues. CDR3 region: CASSLMDPSNQPQHF. For the CDR3, the DNA is TGCGCCAGCAGCTTAATGGACCCTAGCAATCAGCCCCAGCATTTT.

V gene TRBV6-2 or TRBV6-3 combines with J gene TRBJ2-7; D assignment may be TRBD1 or TRBD2 (5 bases each). Per the germline V gene, CDR1 is MNHEY and CDR2 is SVGEGT. The length of the CDR3 is 14 residues. V lost 5 bases, J lost 2 bases, and 13 bases lay in between. CDR3: CASSPSGRPYEQYV. The CDR3 nucleotides read TGTGCCAGCAGTCCATCGGGACGGCCCTACGAGCAGTACGTC.

In its sample, this clonotype was seen a few times. The chain employs TRBV7-2 and TRBJ2-5; D is undetermined. Trimming shortened V by 1 base and J by 5 bases, and 14 bases separated the two germline ends. Germline V gene lookup returns CDR1 SGHTA and CDR2 FQGNSA. The CDR3 totals 15 residues. The CDR3 region has the DNA TGTGCCAGCAGCTTAGGATTACTTGATGCGGAGACCCAGTACTTC. It is translated as CASSLGLLDAETQYF.

The CDR3 DNA reads as TGTGCCAGCAGTTACTCTCGGACAGGGGTGGGAGATACGCAGTATTTT. Translated: CASSYSRTGVGDTQYF. The rearrangement uses TRBV6-5 and TRBJ2-3, with TRBD1 identical over 9 bases. CDR1 is MNHEY, CDR2 SVGAGI, per germline. The CDR3 has 16 amino acids. V was clipped by 0 bases and J by 5 bases; unmatched bases: 6.

This clonotype was detected a few times. The chain employs TRBV18 and TRBJ1-1; no clear D gene. Per germline, CDR1 KGHSH and CDR2 LQKENI. The CDR3 consists of 14 residues. V shed 1 base and J shed 1 base, with 7 bases lying between them. The CDR3 nucleotides read TGTGCCAGCTCACCACAGAGGGAGAACACTGAAGCTTTCTTT. It is translated as CASSPQRENTEAFF.

This clonotype showed up just a few times. The chain's CDR3 is CASSTDGINEKLFF. DNA of the CDR3: TGCGCCAGCAGCACCGACGGCATTAATGAAAAACTGTTTTTT. The chain combines TRBV5-1 with TRBJ1-4; unclear D gene. This CDR3 comprises 14 residues. V was shortened by 4 bases and J by 4 bases, with 11 bases between the two germline ends. From germline, CDR1 is SGHRS and CDR2 YFSETQ.

This clonotype was counted only a few times. The rearrangement uses TRBV9 and TRBJ2-5, with 9 bases aligning to TRBD2. The CDR3 contains 14 residues. J was trimmed by 4 bases and V by 3 bases; bases with no gene match: 4. From germline, CDR1 is SGDLS and CDR2 YYNGEE. In nucleotides, the CDR3 is TGTGCCAGCAGCGGTAGCGGGGGAGGAGAGACCCAGTACTTC. Its translation: CASSGSGGGETQYF.

This clonotype has only a few counts. This chain joins TRBV20-1 and TRBJ2-3; D not certain. The V end lost 6 bases, the J end lost 0 bases, and 16 bases lay between the germline ends. This CDR3 region has 15 residues. Germline CDR1 reads DFQATT; CDR2 reads SNEGSKA (reference sequence). The CDR3 sequence is CSAPRLDESTDTQYF. CDR3 coding DNA: TGCAGTGCCCCCCGCCTAGACGAAAGCACAGATACGCAGTATTTT.

This clonotype was recorded at least ten times. The chain has TRBV7-2 and TRBJ2-5, with 9 bases lining up with TRBD2. CDR1 SGHTA and CDR2 FQGNSA come from the germline V gene. After removal of 1 base from V and 5 bases from J, the junction contained 5 bases not matched to a gene. The CDR3 runs 15 residues. The CDR3 DNA follows: TGTGCCAGCAGCTTAGTATTCGCGGGGGGGGAGACCCAGTACTTC. Its protein product is CASSLVFAGGETQYF.

This clonotype has ten or more counts. The rearrangement links TRBV7-2 to TRBJ2-2; 11 bases line up with TRBD1. This CDR3 contains 15 residues. In germline, CDR1 is SGHTA, CDR2 FQGNSA. After removal of 3 bases from V and 3 bases from J, the junction contained 0 bases not matched to a gene. The chain's CDR3 is CASSLGQGDTGELFF. The CDR3, as DNA: TGTGCCAGCAGCTTGGGACAGGGGGACACCGGGGAGCTGTTTTTT.

The chain employs TRBV6-5 and TRBJ2-1, with 8 bases that match TRBD2. The CDR3 runs 15 residues. The V gene's germline CDR1 is MNHEY and CDR2 SVGAGI. V shed 0 bases, J shed 10 bases, and the junction held 8 bases outside the gene matches. CDR3 in amino acids: CASSYSGTRRAEQFF. The CDR3 nucleotides are TGTGCCAGCAGTTACTCGGGGACTAGAAGGGCCGAGCAGTTCTTC.

The table lists this clonotype with a few counts. The rearrangement joins TRBV11-3 to TRBJ1-1; the match to TRBD1 covers 8 bases. Unmatched junction bases numbered 16, after V lost 5 bases and J lost 8 bases. Germline assignment: CDR1 SGHNT and CDR2 YENEEA. CDR3 length: 16 residues. The DNA of the CDR3 is TGTGCCAGCAGCCCAGGGGAAGGGACAGGAAACAAAGAAGCTTTCTTT. Translating it yields CASSPGEGTGNKEAFF.

This clonotype was seen ten or more times. The genes are TRBV6-1 and TRBJ2-2, with D perhaps TRBD2 (5 bases). Germline CDR1 MNHNS, CDR2 SASEGT. Trimming cost V 3 bases and J 5 bases, with 13 bases left between them. CDR3 length: 15 residues. CDR3 nucleotides: TGTGCCAGCAGTGATTTGGGAGCCCGGACCGGGGAGCTGTTTTTT. Translating gives CASSDLGARTGELFF.

The V and J genes are TRBV5-1 and TRBJ2-6; a weak D match, TRBD2 (5 bases). The CDR3 is 16 amino acids. Germline V gene sequence: CDR1 SGHRS, CDR2 YFSETQ. V lost 3 bases and J 0 bases, leaving 10 bases between the germline ends. The CDR3 is CASSWMAGSGANVLTF. CDR3 nucleotides: TGCGCCAGCAGCTGGATGGCGGGCTCTGGGGCCAACGTCCTGACTTTC.

In its sample, this clonotype was seen once. The CDR3 loop reads CASSHGGGLNNEQFF. In nucleotides, the CDR3 is TGTGCCAGCAGCCATGGGGGGGGGTTGAACAATGAGCAGTTCTTC. V gene TRBV3-1 combines with J gene TRBJ2-1; 7 bases line up with TRBD2. Germline V gene sequence: CDR1 LGHDT, CDR2 YNNKEL (reference sequence). V gave up 3 bases and J gave up 5 bases; unmatched junction bases: 7. The CDR3 is 15 residues long.

Worth noting for this clonotype: The conserved phenylalanine or tryptophan is not found at the CDR3 terminus, so this likely reflects a read error. No DNA is shown, since the ends of the CDR3 on it are uncertain; the CDR3 is the one TCRdb lists. The rearrangement uses TRBV20-1 and TRBJ2-3; the table's TRBD2 call for D was not verified on the DNA. The germline V gene encodes CDR1 DFQATT and CDR2 SNEGSKA (reference sequence). Including both end residues, the CDR3 is 21 amino acids long. The CDR3 spells CSAPTTSAVKSSSTGSRRMTS.

The V gene is TRBV23-1, the J gene TRBJ2-7, with D unresolved. Being an ORF, TRBV23-1 has a function that is uncertain. Trimming took 0 bases from V and 0 from J, leaving 9 bases between them. The CDR3 is 15 residues long. This CDR3 reads CASSQSPTSSYEQYF. The CDR3 DNA reads TGCGCCAGCAGTCAATCGCCAACCAGCTCCTACGAGCAGTACTTC.